The 20 T cell receptor beta chains listed next were all sequenced from one sample in a study of T cell responses to AZD1222 COVID-19 vaccine. Sequencing was performed with immunoSEQ multiplex PCR; in TCRdb, only in-frame clones are kept and a portion is missing. The table has 100,000 to 150,000 clones, roughly 88% seen once. The sample in question was peripheral blood, obtained on day 0 of AZD1222 vaccination. The receptors originated from an adult in good health.

The chain couples TRBV6-6 to TRBJ2-1, with D perhaps TRBD2 (6 bases). This CDR3 has 14 residues. The germline CDR1 and CDR2 sequences are MNHNY and SVGAGI (reference sequence). The ends were cut back, 6 bases at V and 2 bases at J, with 11 bases in the middle. As DNA, the CDR3 is TGTGCCAGCAGGCGGGACGGCACCTACAATGAGCAGTTCTTC. Translating it yields CASRRDGTYNEQFF.

The chain uses TRBV29-1 and TRBJ1-5, with D possibly TRBD1 on 6 matching bases. The CDR3 has 13 amino acids. V dropped 7 bases and J dropped 4 bases, with 14 bases sitting between them. Germline CDR1 SQVTM, CDR2 ANQGSEA. The CDR3 nucleotides are TGCAGCGCCCAAGGACAGCAGAATCAGCCCCAGCATTTT. This sequence encodes CSAQGQQNQPQHF.

This chain uses TRBV28 with TRBJ2-7; D possibly corresponds to TRBD1 (6 bases). CDR1 and CDR2 from the germline V gene are MDHEN and SYDVKM. The CDR3 length is 13 residues. V lost 4 bases to trimming and J lost 5 bases, with 12 bases between them. CDR3 coding DNA: TGTGCCAGCAGTTCCAGGGGTAGTCACGAGCAGTACTTC. Its protein is CASSSRGSHEQYF.

Comments on this clone: Mismatch with germline at one junction end may stem from a read error. The chain joins TRBV7-7 to TRBJ2-3; D perhaps matches TRBD2 (5 bases). CDR1 is SSHAT and CDR2 is FNYEAQ in the germline V gene (reference sequence). The CDR3 extends over 15 amino acids. DNA of the CDR3: TGTGCTAGCAGCTTAGGGAGCGCTCCTTCAGATACGCAGTATTTT. Translating gives CASSLGSAPSDTQYF.

For the CDR3, the DNA is TGTGCCTGGAGTGCCGAGATGACCCAGAACACTGAAGCTTTCTTT. This codes for CAWSAEMTQNTEAFF. V and J are TRBV30 and TRBJ1-1; no reliable D call. The CDR3 runs to 15 residues. Germline V gene lookup returns CDR1 GTSNPN and CDR2 SVGIG (reference sequence). The V end was cut by 1 base, the J end by 1 base, with 13 bases between.

This clone was detected a few times. The CDR3 nucleotides read TGTGCCAGCAGCTTAGATCGGAGCGGGACCTACAATGAGCAGTTCTTC. It translates to CASSLDRSGTYNEQFF. This rearrangement joins TRBV11-3 to TRBJ2-1, with 7 bases fitting TRBD2. The length of the CDR3 is 16 residues. CDR1 SGHNT and CDR2 YENEEA come from the germline V gene. V gave up 0 bases and J gave up 2 bases; unmatched junction bases: 4.

The gene calls are TRBV7-8 and TRBJ1-6; no reliable D call. Germline-derived CDR1 and CDR2 are SGHVS and FQNEAQ. Trimming pared 4 bases from V and 11 bases from J, leaving 18 bases between. The CDR3 is 15 residues long. CDR3 amino acids: CASSSTEVAGPPLHF. The CDR3 nucleotides read TGTGCCAGCAGCTCAACCGAGGTGGCGGGCCCACCCCTCCACTTT.

The table lists this clone with many counts. The chain has TRBV4-3 and TRBJ1-2; the D gene is possibly TRBD1 (5 bases). Trimming stripped 0 bases from V and 4 bases from J, with 12 bases between. This CDR3 region has 15 residues. The germline CDR1 and CDR2 sequences are LGHNA and YSLEER. The CDR3 is CASSQDWQGAYGYTF. CDR3 DNA sequence: TGCGCCAGCAGCCAAGATTGGCAGGGCGCCTATGGCTACACCTTC.

The J gene is TRBJ1-6, the V gene TRBV27; D may be TRBD1 (5 bases). Trimming cost V 0 bases and J 2 bases, with 17 bases left between them. The CDR3 is 19 amino acids. From germline, CDR1 is MNHEY and CDR2 SMNVEV (reference sequence). The CDR3 region is CASSLSGQRIGTYNSPLHF. DNA of the CDR3: TGTGCCAGCAGTTTATCGGGGCAGAGGATAGGGACCTATAATTCACCCCTCCACTTT.

This clone has just one count. This chain joins TRBV6-2 or TRBV6-3 and TRBJ2-3, with D tentatively TRBD1 or TRBD2 (6 bases each). The germline V gene encodes CDR1 MNHEY and CDR2 SVGEGT. There are 15 residues in the CDR3. The V end lost 2 bases, the J end lost 6 bases, and 15 bases lay between the germline ends. DNA of the CDR3: TGTGCCAGCAGTTACGTCGGGGGCAAGGCGGATACGCAGTATTTT. Amino acids: CASSYVGGKADTQYF.

CDR3 bases: TGTGCCAGTAGTGTGGGAGGGGGCGCGTGGAACTATGGCTACACCTTC. Amino acids: CASSVGGGAWNYGYTF. The rearrangement joins TRBV19 to TRBJ1-2; TRBD1 matches 7 bases. V was clipped by 5 bases and J by 2 bases; unmatched bases: 11. CDR3 size: 16 residues. Germline V gene data show CDR1 as LNHDA and CDR2 as SQIVND (reference sequence). Variable domain in full (rest from reference TRBV19 and TRBJ1-2): DGGITQSPKYLFRKEGQNVTLSCEQNLNHDAMYWYRQDPGQGLRLIYYSQIVNDFQKGDIAEGYSVSREKKESFPLTVTSAQKNPTAFYLCASSVGGGAWNYGYTFGSGTRLTVV.

The chain is built from TRBV7-8 and TRBJ1-5; maybe TRBD1 (6 bases). The CDR3 runs to 15 residues. Trimming took off 5 bases at V and 7 bases at J, with 18 bases between the two ends. In germline, CDR1 is SGHVS, CDR2 FQNEAQ. The CDR3 DNA reads as TGTGCCAGCAGCGCTACTGACAGGAGAGGACAGCCCCAGCATTTT. It encodes CASSATDRRGQPQHF.

The V call is TRBV2, the J call TRBJ2-1; possible D gene TRBD1, 6 bases. Germline CDR1 and CDR2: SNHLY and FYNNEI. The length of the CDR3 is 15 residues. CDR3 DNA sequence: TGTGCTTCTGCGGAGGATCAGGGGAGTTACAATGAGCAGTTCTTC. This encodes CASAEDQGSYNEQFF.

CDR3 coding DNA: TGTGCCACCAGTGATTGGAACACTGAAGCTTTCTTT. Its translation: CATSDWNTEAFF. This chain uses TRBV24-1 with TRBJ1-1; D call uncertain. The V gene lost 2 bases and the J gene lost 1 base, with 1 base spanning the gap. CDR3 length equals 12 residues. CDR1 is KGHDR, CDR2 SFDVKD, per germline.

The rearrangement joins TRBV6-2 or TRBV6-3 to TRBJ2-1, with TRBD1 matching 7 bases. Germline lookup yields CDR1 MNHEY and CDR2 SVGEGT. J gave up 8 bases and V 5 bases, and 6 bases lay outside the gene matches. This CDR3 comprises 13 residues. CDR3 bases: TGTGCCAGCAGTCCGAACGACAGGGATGAGCAGTTCTTC. It encodes CASSPNDRDEQFF.

The chain joins TRBV4-1 to TRBJ2-7; D not certain. This CDR3 comprises 13 residues. Trimming took off 4 bases at V and 5 bases at J, with 12 bases between the two ends. Germline values: CDR1 MGHRA, CDR2 YSYEKL. CDR3 nucleotides: TGCGCCAGCAGCCTCTCTATTTTGGACGAGCAGTACTTC. It is translated as CASSLSILDEQYF.

The rearrangement uses TRBV9 and TRBJ2-5; 8 bases map to TRBD2. The CDR3 runs 12 residues. The V segment lost 3 bases and the J segment 5 bases; nucleotides outside the gene matches: 0. The germline V gene encodes CDR1 SGDLS and CDR2 YYNGEE. CDR3 DNA: TGTGCCAGCAGCGCTAGCGGGGAGACCCAGTACTTC. Its translation: CASSASGETQYF.

In this sample, this clone turned up once. This chain connects TRBV3-1 (or the pseudogene TRBV3-2) to TRBJ1-3; no reliable D call. From germline, CDR1 is LGHDT and CDR2 YNNKEL (reference sequence). V lost 0 bases, J lost 0 bases, and 3 bases lay in between. This CDR3 has 14 amino acids. CDR3 residues: CASSQDISGNTIYF. The CDR3 coding sequence is TGTGCCAGCAGCCAAGACATCTCTGGAAACACCATATATTTT.

This chain links TRBV29-1 with TRBJ1-2; D is ambiguous. Germline-derived CDR1 and CDR2 are SQVTM and ANQGSEA. V lost 3 bases and J 4 bases, leaving 12 bases between the germline ends. CDR3 size: 13 residues. CDR3 sequence reads: CSVEPTLSYGYTF. DNA for the CDR3: TGCAGCGTTGAGCCCACCTTGTCCTATGGCTACACCTTC.

J is TRBJ2-3 and V is TRBV7-2, with a weak D call TRBD2 (5 bases). The CDR3 extends over 14 amino acids. Germline V gives CDR1 SGHTA, CDR2 FQGNSA. The V end lost 2 bases, the J end lost 2 bases, and 8 bases lay between the germline ends. In nucleotides, the CDR3 is TGTGCCAGCAGCTTAAACGGGATCACAGATACGCAGTATTTT. It translates to CASSLNGITDTQYF.